This T cell receptor beta chain was identified in a study of CD8 T cells in Susac syndrome. V was clipped by 4 bases and J by 0 bases, with 15 bases between them. The CDR3 runs to 16 residues. Germline loops: CDR1 MDHEN, CDR2 SYDVKM. Reverse transcription used about 0.45 to 1 ug RNA and random hexamers. MiXCR was run by TCRdb on the immunoSEQ multiplex PCR reads, yielding one entry per CDR3 protein. The sample shows 150,000 to 200,000 distinct CDR3 sequences, 94% of them seen only once. Input material: CD4+ T cells from PBMCs. The receptor's source is a human donor with multiple sclerosis. The chain employs TRBV28 and TRBJ1-1, with D possibly being TRBD1 (6 bases). The CDR3 protein is CASSSSGTLMNTEAFF. As DNA, the CDR3 is TGTGCCAGCAGTTCCTCCGGGACATTAATGAACACTGAAGCTTTCTTT.